This T cell receptor beta chain was sequenced for a study of T cell responses to AZD1222 COVID-19 vaccine. The count of this clone is one. Sequencing used immunoSEQ multiplex PCR; TCRdb keeps in-frame clones, though not all of them. The profile shows 100,000 to 150,000 clones, around 87% of them singletons. The sequences come from peripheral blood, collected on day 0 of AZD1222 vaccination. This receptor was obtained from an adult in good health.

In DNA, the CDR3 is TGTGCCAGCAGCCAACAGGGTACGGGGTCACCCCTCCACTTT. Translating gives CASSQQGTGSPLHF. The rearrangement links TRBV11-2 to TRBJ1-6, with TRBD1 as a possible D gene (6 bases). The V end lost 5 bases, the J end lost 10 bases, and 15 bases lay between the germline ends. Looked up from germline, CDR1 is SGHAT and CDR2 is FQNNGV. CDR3 length: 14 residues.